The clone carrying this T cell receptor (beta chain) was observed at least ten times. This sample was included in a study of T cells in Graves' hyperthyroidism and ophthalmopathy. The investigators amplified TCR beta CDR3 regions from RNA transcripts. In the first-round RT-PCR of the TCR CDR3, the HTBI primer set was used. TCRdb re-analysed the multiplex PCR reads in MiXCR, keeping a single row per CDR3 protein. The sample consists of 300,000 to 500,000 distinct CDR3 sequences, about 14% of them appearing once. CDR1 is KGHSH and CDR2 is LQKENI in the germline V gene. CDR3 size: 15 residues. The trim removed 5 bases at V and 3 bases at J, leaving 7 bases unmatched.

The sample was blood. The clonotype comes from a man in his fifties or sixties with Graves' ophthalmopathy. The chain employs TRBV18 and TRBJ1-1; 9 bases map to TRBD1. CDR3 region: CASSKQGAGDTEAFF. The CDR3 nucleotides are TGTGCCAGCTCAAAACAGGGGGCGGGGGACACTGAAGCTTTCTTT. The whole variable domain, remainder taken from reference TRBV18 and TRBJ1-1, is NAGVMQNPRHLVRRRGQEARLRCSPMKGHSHVYWYRQLPEEGLKFMVYLQKENIIDESGMPKERFSAEFPKEGPSILRIQQVVRGDSAAYFCASSKQGAGDTEAFFGQGTRLTVV.